This T cell receptor (beta chain) appears in the sequencing data of a study of T cell changes during pregnancy in multiple sclerosis. In its sample, this clone was seen once. Sequencing used immunoSEQ multiplex PCR; TCRdb keeps in-frame clones, though not all of them. Of tens of thousands of clones listed, around 91% are singletons. The CDR3 is 13 residues long. Between the trimmed V and J ends, which lost 10 bases and 3 bases, there was a span of 15 bases. The germline CDR1 and CDR2 sequences are SNHLY and FYNNEI. Sequencing used CD4+ T cells from peripheral blood mononuclear cells, obtained before pregnancy. The sequence derives from a female donor with multiple sclerosis, enrolled in a pregnancy study. The chain uses TRBV2 and TRBJ1-2; perhaps TRBD1 as D (6 bases). The CDR3 bases are TGTGCCACCAGAGACAGGCCTTACTATGGCTACACCTTC. It codes for CATRDRPYYGYTF.